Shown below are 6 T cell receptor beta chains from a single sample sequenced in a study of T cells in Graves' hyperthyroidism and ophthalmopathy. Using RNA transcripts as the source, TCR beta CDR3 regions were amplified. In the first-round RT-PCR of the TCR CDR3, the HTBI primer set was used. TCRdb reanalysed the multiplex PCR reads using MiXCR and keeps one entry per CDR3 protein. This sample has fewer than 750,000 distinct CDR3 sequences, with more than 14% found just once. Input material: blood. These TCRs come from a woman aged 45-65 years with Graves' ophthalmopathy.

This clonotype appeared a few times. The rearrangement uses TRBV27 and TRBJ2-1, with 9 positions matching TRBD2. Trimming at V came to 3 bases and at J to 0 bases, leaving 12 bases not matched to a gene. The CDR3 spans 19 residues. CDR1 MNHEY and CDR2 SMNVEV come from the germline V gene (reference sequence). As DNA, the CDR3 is TGTGCCAGCAGTTTTTCTTGGGGGACTAGCAGGAGCTCCTACAATGAGCAGTTCTTC. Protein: CASSFSWGTSRSSYNEQFF.

The CDR3 DNA reads TGCAGTGCTAGAGATGGTACAGCCAATCAGCCCCAGCATTTT. As protein: CSARDGTANQPQHF. The V and J genes are TRBV20-1 and TRBJ1-5; D is uncertain. Germline-derived CDR1 and CDR2 are DFQATT and SNEGSKA (reference sequence). Trimming removed 0 bases from V and 3 bases from J, with 9 bases in between. The CDR3 spans 14 residues.

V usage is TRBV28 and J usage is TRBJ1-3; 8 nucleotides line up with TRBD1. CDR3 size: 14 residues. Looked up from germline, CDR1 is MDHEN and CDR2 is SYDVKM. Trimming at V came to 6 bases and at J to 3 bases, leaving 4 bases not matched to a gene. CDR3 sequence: CASSPGGLGNTIYF. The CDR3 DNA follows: TGTGCCAGCAGCCCAGGGGGCCTTGGAAACACCATATATTTT.

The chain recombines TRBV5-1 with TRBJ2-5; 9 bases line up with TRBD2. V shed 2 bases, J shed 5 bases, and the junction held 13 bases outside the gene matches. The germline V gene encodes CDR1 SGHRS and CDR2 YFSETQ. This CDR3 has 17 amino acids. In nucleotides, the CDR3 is TGCGCCAGCAGCTTCGGAGGGGGCGGGAGGGCCCGGGAGACCCAGTACTTC. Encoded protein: CASSFGGGGRARETQYF.

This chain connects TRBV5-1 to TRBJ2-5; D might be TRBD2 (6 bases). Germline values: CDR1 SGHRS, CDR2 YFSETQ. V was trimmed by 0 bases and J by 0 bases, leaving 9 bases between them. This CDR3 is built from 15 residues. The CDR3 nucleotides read TGCGCCAGCAGCTTGGGGGCGGGGCACCAAGAGACCCAGTACTTC. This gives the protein CASSLGAGHQETQYF.

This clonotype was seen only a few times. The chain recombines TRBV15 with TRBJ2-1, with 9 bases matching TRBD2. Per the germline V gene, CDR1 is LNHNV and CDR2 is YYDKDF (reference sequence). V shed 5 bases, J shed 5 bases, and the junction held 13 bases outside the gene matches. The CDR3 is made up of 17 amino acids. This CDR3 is CATSVLEASGIDNEQFF. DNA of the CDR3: TGTGCCACCAGCGTACTGGAGGCTAGCGGGATAGACAATGAGCAGTTCTTC.